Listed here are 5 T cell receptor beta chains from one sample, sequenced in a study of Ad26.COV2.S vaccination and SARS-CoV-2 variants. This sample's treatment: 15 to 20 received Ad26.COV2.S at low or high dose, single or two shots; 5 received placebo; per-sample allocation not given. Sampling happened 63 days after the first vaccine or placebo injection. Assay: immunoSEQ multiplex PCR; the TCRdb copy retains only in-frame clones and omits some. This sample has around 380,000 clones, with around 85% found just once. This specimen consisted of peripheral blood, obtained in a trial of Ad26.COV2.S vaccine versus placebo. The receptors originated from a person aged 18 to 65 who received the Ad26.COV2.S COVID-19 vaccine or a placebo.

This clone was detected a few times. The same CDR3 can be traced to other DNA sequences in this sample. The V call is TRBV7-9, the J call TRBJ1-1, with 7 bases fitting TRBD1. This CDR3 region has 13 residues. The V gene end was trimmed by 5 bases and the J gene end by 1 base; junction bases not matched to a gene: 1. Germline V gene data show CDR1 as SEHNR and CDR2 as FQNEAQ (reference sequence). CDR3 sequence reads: CASSRQGNTEAFF. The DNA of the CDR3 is TGTGCCAGCAGCAGACAGGGGAACACTGAAGCTTTCTTT.

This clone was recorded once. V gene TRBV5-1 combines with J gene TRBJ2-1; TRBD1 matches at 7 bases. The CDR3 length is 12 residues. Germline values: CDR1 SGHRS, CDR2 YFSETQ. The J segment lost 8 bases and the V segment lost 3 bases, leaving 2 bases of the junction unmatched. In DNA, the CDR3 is TGCGCCAGCAGCTACAGGGGATATGAGCAGTTCTTC. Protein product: CASSYRGYEQFF.

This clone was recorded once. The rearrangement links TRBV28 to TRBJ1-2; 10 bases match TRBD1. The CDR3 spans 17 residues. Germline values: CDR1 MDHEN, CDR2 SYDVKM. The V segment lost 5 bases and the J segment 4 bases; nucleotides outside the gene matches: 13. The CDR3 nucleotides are TGTGCCAGCAGTAGCCTCGGACAGGGGGTGGGAATCTATGGCTACACCTTC. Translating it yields CASSSLGQGVGIYGYTF.

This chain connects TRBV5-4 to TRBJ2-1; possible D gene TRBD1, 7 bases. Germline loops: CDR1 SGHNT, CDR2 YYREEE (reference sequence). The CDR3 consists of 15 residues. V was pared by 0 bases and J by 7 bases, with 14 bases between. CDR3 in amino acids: CASSLVEGAGNEQFF. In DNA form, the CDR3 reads TGTGCCAGCAGCTTGGTGGAGGGGGCTGGGAATGAGCAGTTCTTC.

The CDR3 sequence: CASSLTPGLKNNEQFF. The CDR3 bases are TGTGCCAGCAGCTTAACTCCGGGATTGAAAAACAATGAGCAGTTCTTC. The chain links TRBV13 to TRBJ2-1; D might be TRBD2 (5 bases). V lost 2 bases, J lost 5 bases, and 16 bases lay in between. The CDR3 spans 16 residues. The germline V gene has CDR1 PRHDT and CDR2 FYEKMQ (reference sequence).